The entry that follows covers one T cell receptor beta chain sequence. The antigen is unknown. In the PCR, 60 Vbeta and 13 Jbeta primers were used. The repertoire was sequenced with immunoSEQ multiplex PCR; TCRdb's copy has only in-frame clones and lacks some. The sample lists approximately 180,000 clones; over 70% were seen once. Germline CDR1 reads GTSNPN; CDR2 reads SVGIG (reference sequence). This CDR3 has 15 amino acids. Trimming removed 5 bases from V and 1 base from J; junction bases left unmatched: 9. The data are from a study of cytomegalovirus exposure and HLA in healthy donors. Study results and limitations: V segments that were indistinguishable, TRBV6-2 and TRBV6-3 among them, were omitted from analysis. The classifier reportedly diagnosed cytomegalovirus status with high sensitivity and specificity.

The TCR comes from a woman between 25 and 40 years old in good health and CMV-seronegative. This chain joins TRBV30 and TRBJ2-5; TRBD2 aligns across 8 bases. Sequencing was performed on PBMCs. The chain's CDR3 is CAWAGPGTSQETQYF. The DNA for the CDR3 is TGTGCCTGGGCGGGGCCCGGGACTAGCCAAGAGACCCAGTACTTC.